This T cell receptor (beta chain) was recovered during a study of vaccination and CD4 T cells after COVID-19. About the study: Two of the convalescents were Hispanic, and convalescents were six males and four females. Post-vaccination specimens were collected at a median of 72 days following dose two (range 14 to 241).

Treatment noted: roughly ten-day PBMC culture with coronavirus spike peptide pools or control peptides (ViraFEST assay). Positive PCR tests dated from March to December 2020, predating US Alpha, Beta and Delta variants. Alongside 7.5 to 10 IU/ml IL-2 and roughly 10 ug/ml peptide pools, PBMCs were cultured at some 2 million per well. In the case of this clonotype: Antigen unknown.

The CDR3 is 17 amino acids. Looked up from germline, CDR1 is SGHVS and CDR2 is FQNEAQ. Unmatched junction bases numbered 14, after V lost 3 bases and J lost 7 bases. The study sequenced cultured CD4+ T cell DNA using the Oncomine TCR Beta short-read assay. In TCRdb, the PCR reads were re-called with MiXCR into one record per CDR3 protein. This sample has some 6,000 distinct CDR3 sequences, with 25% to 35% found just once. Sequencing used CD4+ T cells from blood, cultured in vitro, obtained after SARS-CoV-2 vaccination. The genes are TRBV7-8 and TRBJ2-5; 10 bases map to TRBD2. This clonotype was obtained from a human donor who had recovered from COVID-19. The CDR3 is CASSLQRGGRRGGTQYF. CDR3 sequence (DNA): TGTGCCAGCAGCTTGCAGCGGGGGGGTAGGAGGGGGGGGACCCAGTACTTC.